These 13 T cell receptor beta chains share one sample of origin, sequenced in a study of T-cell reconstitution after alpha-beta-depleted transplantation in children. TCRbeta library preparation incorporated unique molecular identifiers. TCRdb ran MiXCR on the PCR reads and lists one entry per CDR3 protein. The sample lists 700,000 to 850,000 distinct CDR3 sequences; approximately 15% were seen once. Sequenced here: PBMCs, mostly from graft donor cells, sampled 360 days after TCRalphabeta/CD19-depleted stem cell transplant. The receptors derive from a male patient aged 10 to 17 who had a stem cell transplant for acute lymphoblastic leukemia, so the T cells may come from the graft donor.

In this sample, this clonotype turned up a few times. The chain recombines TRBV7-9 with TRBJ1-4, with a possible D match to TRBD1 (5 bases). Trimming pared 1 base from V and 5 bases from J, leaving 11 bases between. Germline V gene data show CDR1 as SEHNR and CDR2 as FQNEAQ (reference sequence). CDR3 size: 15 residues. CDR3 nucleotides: TGTGCCAGCAGCTTAGGGGGGACGGGGAATGAAAAACTGTTTTTT. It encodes CASSLGGTGNEKLFF.

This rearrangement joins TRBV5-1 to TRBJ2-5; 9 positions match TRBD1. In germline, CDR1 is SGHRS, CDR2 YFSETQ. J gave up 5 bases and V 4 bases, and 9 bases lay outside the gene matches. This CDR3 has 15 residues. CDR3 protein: CASSPPTGGLETQYF. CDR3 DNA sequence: TGCGCCAGCAGCCCCCCGACAGGGGGGTTGGAGACCCAGTACTTC.

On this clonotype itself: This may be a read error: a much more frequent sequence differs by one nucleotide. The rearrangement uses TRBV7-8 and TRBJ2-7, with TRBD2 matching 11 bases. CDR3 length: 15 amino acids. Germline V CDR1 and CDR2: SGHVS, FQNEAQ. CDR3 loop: CDSSLAGGGPYEQYF. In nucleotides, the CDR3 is TGTGACAGCAGCTTAGCGGGAGGGGGCCCCTACGAGCAGTACTTC.

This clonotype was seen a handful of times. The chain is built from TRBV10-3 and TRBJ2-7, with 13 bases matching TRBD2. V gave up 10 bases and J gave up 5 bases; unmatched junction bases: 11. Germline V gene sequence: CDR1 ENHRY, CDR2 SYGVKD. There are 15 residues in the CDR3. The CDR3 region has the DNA TGTGCCACCCTGGGGGTCGGACTAGCGGGAGACGAGCAGTACTTC. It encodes CATLGVGLAGDEQYF.

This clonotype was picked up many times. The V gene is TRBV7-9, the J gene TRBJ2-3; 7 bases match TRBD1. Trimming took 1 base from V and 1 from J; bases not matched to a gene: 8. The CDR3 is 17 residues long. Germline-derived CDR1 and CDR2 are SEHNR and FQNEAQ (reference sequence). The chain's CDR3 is CASSLGSTGSRTDTQYF. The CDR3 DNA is TGTGCCAGCAGCTTAGGGTCGACAGGGTCTCGCACAGATACGCAGTATTTT.

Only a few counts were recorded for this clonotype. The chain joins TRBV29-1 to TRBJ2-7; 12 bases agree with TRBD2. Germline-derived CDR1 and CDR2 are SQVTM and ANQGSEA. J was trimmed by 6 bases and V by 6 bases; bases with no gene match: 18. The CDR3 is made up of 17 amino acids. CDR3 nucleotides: TGCAGCGTGCGGAACGCAGGGGGCAGACTAGCGGGAGTCGAGCAGTACTTC. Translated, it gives CSVRNAGGRLAGVEQYF.

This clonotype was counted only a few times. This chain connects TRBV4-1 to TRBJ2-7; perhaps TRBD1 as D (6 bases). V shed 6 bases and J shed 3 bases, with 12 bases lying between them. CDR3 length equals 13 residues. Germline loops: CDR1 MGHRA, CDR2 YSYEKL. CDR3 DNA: TGCGCCAGCAGATGGCAGGGGAACTACGAGCAGTACTTC. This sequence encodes CASRWQGNYEQYF.

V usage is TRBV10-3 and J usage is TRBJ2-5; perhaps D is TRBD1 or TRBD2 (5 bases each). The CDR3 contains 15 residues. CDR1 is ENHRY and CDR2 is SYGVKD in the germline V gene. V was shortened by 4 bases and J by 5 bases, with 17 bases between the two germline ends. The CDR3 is CAISGPRGAGETQYF. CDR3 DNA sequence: TGTGCCATCAGTGGGCCCCGAGGGGCAGGGGAGACCCAGTACTTC.

CDR3 amino acids: CASSLAGWGSNTGELFF. In DNA form, the CDR3 reads TGTGCCAGCAGCTTGGCCGGGTGGGGGTCGAACACCGGGGAGCTGTTTTTT. The J gene is TRBJ2-2, the V gene TRBV5-6; D tentatively reads TRBD1 or TRBD2 (5 bases each). Germline lookup yields CDR1 SGHDT and CDR2 YYEEEE. This CDR3 region has 17 residues. The V and J ends lost 0 bases and 0 bases respectively, with 12 bases between them.

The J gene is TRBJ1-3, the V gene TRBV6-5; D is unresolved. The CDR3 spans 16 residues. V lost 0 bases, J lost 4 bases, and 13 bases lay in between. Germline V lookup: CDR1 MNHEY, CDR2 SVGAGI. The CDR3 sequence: CASSYSSGGFGNTIYF. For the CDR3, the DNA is TGTGCCAGCAGTTACTCTAGTGGCGGGTTCGGAAACACCATATATTTT.

CDR3: CASTLLPAGNTIYF. In DNA, the CDR3 is TGTGCCAGCACCCTCCTACCGGCTGGAAACACCATATATTTT. The genes are TRBV12-3 or TRBV12-4 and TRBJ1-3, with no clear D. The ends were cut back, 7 bases at V and 2 bases at J, with 12 bases in the middle. The CDR3 sequence is 14 residues long.

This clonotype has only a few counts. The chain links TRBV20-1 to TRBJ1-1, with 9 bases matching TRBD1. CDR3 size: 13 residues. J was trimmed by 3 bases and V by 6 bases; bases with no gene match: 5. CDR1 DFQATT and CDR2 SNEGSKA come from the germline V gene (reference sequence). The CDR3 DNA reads TGCAGTGCCGCGGGACAGGGCTACACTGAAGCTTTCTTT. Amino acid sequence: CSAAGQGYTEAFF.

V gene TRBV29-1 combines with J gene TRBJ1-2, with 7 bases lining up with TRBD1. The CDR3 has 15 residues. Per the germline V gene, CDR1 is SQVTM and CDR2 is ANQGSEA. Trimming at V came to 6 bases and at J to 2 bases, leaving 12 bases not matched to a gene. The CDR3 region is CSVLRTGRANYGYTF. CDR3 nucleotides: TGCAGCGTCCTGCGGACAGGCCGGGCAAACTATGGCTACACCTTC.